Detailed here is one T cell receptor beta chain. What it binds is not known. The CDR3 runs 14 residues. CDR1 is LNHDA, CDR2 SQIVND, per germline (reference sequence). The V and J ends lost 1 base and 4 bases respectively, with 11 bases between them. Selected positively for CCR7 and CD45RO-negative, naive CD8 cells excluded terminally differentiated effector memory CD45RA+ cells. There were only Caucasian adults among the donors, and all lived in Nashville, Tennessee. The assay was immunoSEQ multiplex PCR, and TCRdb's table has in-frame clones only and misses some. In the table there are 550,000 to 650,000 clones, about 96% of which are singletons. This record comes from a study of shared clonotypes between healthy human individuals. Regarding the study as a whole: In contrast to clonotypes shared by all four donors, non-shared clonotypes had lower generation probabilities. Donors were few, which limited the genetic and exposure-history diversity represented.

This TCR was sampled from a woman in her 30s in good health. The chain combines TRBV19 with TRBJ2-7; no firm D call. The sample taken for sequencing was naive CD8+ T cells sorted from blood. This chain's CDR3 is CASSIGAVPYEQYF. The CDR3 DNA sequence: TGTGCCAGTAGTATAGGGGCGGTCCCTTACGAGCAGTACTTC.